The entry below describes one T cell receptor beta chain. Germline V lookup: CDR1 SNHLY, CDR2 FYNNEI. CDR3 length: 13 amino acids. The V end lost 7 bases, the J end lost 6 bases, and 13 bases lay between the germline ends. This specimen comes from a study of blood T cell repertoires in COVID-19. Study details: The origin of the acute and convalescent COVID-19 samples was the United States, Italy and Spain. PBMCs, B-cell-depleted T cells, or T cells were the source of the cDNA or gDNA that made up the material.

Original methodology: For nucleated cells, counts were estimated from reference gene primer amplification. Measured with immunoSEQ multiplex PCR; TCRdb has only the in-frame clones, and not every one. The V and J calls and clone size are taken from that table; D and trimming were inferred from the DNA. The table records a few hundred thousand clones, roughly nine tenths of them present only once. The V and J genes are TRBV2 and TRBJ1-5; D is possibly TRBD1 (5 bases). Sequenced material: peripheral blood. This TCR derives from a middle-aged woman who had recovered from COVID-19. The CDR3 DNA reads TGTGCCAGCAAGGGGCAGGGTTCTCAGCCCCAGCATTTT. Its protein is CASKGQGSQPQHF.